The 10 T cell receptor beta chains reported below all come from one sample, sequenced in a study of T cell clusters in autoimmune cytopenias. TRB was amplified from about 270 ng of peripheral blood genomic DNA per sample. TRB was amplified by touch-down multiplex PCR, primer pools A and B combined. With the multiplex PCR reads reprocessed, TCRdb shows one record per CDR3 protein and no DNA. This sample's clone table lists 8,000 to 8,500 distinct CDR3 sequences. Sequenced material: peripheral blood. The origin of the receptors is a human donor with an autoimmune cytopenia or autoimmune hepatitis (not recorded which).

By frequency, this clonotype is medium-sized. The chain links TRBV15 to TRBJ2-7; TCRdb picks TRBD1, but there is no DNA to check that call. The germline V gene has CDR1 LNHNV and CDR2 YYDKDF (reference sequence). This CDR3 region has 15 residues. CDR3 protein: CATSRAQGKGYEQYF.

Considering frequency, this clonotype is medium-sized. V usage is TRBV19 and J usage is TRBJ1-2; TCRdb's assignment of TRBD1 cannot be checked, as there is no DNA. CDR1 and CDR2 from the germline V gene are LNHDA and SQIVND (reference sequence). The CDR3 has 13 residues. CDR3 region: CASRLGTNYGYTF.

This clonotype shows up as medium-sized by frequency. The V gene is TRBV5-6, the J gene TRBJ2-1. The CDR3 has 14 residues. Germline V gene data show CDR1 as SGHDT and CDR2 as YYEEEE. The CDR3 sequence is CASSLVGRNNEQFF.

This clonotype shows up as medium-sized by frequency. The V gene is TRBV18, the J gene TRBJ1-1. This CDR3 region has 14 residues. Looked up from germline, CDR1 is KGHSH and CDR2 is LQKENI. CDR3: CASSPRGSNTEAFF.

Considering frequency, this clonotype is medium-sized (0.01 to 0.1%). The chain joins TRBV6-5 to TRBJ1-6. The CDR3 has 14 amino acids. Germline CDR1 is MNHEY and CDR2 is SVGAGI. This CDR3 reads CASSSQNLNSPLHF.

The gene calls are TRBV5-6 and TRBJ1-3; the TCRdb D gene call, TRBD1, has no DNA to confirm it. This CDR3 contains 15 residues. Germline-derived CDR1 and CDR2 are SGHDT and YYEEEE. The chain's CDR3 is CAGSPTGGPGNTIYF.

This chain links TRBV5-5 with TRBJ2-2. Germline-derived CDR1 and CDR2 are SGHKS and YYEKEE (reference sequence). This CDR3 is 14 amino acids long. CDR3 sequence reads: CASSLEWGTGELFF.

This sequence joins TRBV12-3 or TRBV12-4 and TRBJ1-1. The CDR3 runs to 12 residues. The chain's CDR3 is CASSFSDTEAFF.

This clonotype shows up as medium-sized (0.01 to 0.1%) by frequency. This chain joins TRBV27 and TRBJ1-2; TCRdb proposes TRBD1, but this gene call is untestable without DNA. The length of the CDR3 is 14 residues. Per the germline V gene, CDR1 is MNHEY and CDR2 is SMNVEV (reference sequence). The CDR3 loop reads CASSPGQVWDGYTF.

The chain uses TRBV7-9 and TRBJ1-1; TCRdb lists TRBD1, though no DNA is available to test this call. Germline-derived CDR1 and CDR2 are SEHNR and FQNEAQ (reference sequence). This CDR3 is built from 13 residues. The CDR3 reads CASSQGGFAEAFF.